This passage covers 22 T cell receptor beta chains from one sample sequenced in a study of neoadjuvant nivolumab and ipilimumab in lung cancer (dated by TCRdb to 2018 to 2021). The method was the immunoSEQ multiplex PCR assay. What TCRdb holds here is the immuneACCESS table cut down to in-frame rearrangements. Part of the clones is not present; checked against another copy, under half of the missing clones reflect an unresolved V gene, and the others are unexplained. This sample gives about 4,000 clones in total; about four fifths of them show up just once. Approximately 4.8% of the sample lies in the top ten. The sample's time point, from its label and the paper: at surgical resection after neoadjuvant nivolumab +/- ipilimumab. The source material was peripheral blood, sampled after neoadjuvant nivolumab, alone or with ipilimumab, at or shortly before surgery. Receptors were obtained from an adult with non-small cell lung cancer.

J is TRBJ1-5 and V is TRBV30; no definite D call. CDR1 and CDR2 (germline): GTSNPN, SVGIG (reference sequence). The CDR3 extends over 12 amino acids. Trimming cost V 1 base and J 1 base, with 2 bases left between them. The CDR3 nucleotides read TGTGCCTGGAGTGAGAGCAATCAGCCCCAGCATTTT. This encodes CAWSESNQPQHF.

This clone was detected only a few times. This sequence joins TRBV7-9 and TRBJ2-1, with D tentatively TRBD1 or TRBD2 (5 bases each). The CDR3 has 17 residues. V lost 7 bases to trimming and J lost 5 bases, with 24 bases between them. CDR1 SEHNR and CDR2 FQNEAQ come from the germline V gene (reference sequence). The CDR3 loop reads CASIGTNRLGVHNEQFF. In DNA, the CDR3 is TGTGCCAGCATCGGGACGAACAGGTTGGGGGTACACAATGAGCAGTTCTTC.

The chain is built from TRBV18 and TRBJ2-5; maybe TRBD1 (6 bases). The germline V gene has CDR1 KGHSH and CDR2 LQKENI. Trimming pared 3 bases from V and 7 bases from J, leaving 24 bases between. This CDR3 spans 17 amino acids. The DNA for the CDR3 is TGTGCCAGCTCACCTCCCAACAAATATACAGGGTACGGGACCCAGTACTTC. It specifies CASSPPNKYTGYGTQYF.

CDR3 nucleotide sequence: TGTGCCAGCAGCCCTCAACAGGTGACGACGAACACTGAAGCTTTCTTT. Translated: CASSPQQVTTNTEAFF. This rearrangement joins TRBV9 to TRBJ1-1; D might be TRBD1 (5 bases). Germline V CDR1 and CDR2: SGDLS, YYNGEE. The V and J ends lost 4 bases and 1 base respectively, with 17 bases between them. This CDR3 comprises 16 residues.

CDR3: CASSLLGTFYEQYF. As DNA, the CDR3 is TGTGCCAGCAGCTTGCTGGGGACCTTCTACGAGCAGTACTTC. This chain connects TRBV5-8 to TRBJ2-7; D may match TRBD1 or TRBD2 (5 bases each). Deletions cut 1 base from V and 3 bases from J, with 11 bases between. Germline V gene data show CDR1 as SGHTS and CDR2 as YDEGEE. This CDR3 region has 14 residues.

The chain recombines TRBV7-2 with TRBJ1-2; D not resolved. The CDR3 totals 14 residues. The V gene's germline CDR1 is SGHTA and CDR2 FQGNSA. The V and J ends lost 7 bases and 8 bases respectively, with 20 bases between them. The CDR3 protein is CASTESDPRRGYTF. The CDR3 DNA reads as TGTGCCAGCACCGAATCGGACCCCAGGCGGGGCTACACCTTC.

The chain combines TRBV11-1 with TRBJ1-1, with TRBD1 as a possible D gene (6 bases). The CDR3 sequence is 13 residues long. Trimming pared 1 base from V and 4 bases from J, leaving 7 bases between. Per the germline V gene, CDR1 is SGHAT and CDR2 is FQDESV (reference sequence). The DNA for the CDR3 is TGTGCCAGCAGCTTAGACAGGGTCACTGAAGCTTTCTTT. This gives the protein CASSLDRVTEAFF.

The DNA of the CDR3 is TGTGCCAGCAGAGATCGAGGGGGAGGTTTCACTGAAGCTTTCTTT. It codes for CASRDRGGGFTEAFF. V is TRBV6-6 and J is TRBJ1-1, with D perhaps TRBD1 (6 bases). From germline, CDR1 is MNHNY and CDR2 SVGAGI (reference sequence). This CDR3 spans 15 amino acids. The ends were cut back, 6 bases at V and 4 bases at J, with 18 bases in the middle.

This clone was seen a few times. This CDR3 reads CASSCSPGCNQPQHF. The DNA for the CDR3 is TGTGCCAGCAGCTGTAGCCCGGGATGCAATCAGCCCCAGCATTTT. V gene TRBV7-8 combines with J gene TRBJ1-5, with D unresolved. Trimming pared 4 bases from V and 2 bases from J, leaving 12 bases between. The CDR3 sequence is 15 residues long. Germline CDR1 and CDR2: SGHVS and FQNEAQ.

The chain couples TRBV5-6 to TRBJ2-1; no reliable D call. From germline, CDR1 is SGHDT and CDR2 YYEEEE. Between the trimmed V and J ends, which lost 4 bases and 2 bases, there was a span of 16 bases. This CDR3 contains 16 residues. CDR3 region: CASSAPYRRTYNEQFF. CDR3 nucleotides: TGTGCCAGCAGCGCCCCGTATCGGCGAACCTACAATGAGCAGTTCTTC.

The CDR3 DNA reads TGTGCCAGCAGCCCCTGGGGGGAGGGAACCGGGGATGGCTACACCTTC. This sequence encodes CASSPWGEGTGDGYTF. V and J are TRBV9 and TRBJ1-2; D is perhaps TRBD1 (5 bases). Germline values: CDR1 SGDLS, CDR2 YYNGEE. The CDR3 has 16 residues. Between the trimmed V and J ends, which lost 4 bases and 6 bases, there was a span of 22 bases.

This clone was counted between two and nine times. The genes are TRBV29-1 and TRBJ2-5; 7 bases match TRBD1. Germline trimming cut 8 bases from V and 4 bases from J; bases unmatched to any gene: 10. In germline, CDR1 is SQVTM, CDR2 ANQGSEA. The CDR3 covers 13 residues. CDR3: CSTPGQTSETQYF. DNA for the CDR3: TGCAGCACCCCGGGACAGACATCAGAGACCCAGTACTTC.

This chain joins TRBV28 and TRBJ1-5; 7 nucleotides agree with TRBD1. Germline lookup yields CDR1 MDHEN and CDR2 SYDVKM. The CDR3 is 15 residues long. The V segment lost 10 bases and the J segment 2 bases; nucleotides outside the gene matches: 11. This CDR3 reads CANPNHRGGNQPQHF. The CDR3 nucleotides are TGTGCCAACCCGAACCACAGGGGAGGCAATCAGCCCCAGCATTTT.

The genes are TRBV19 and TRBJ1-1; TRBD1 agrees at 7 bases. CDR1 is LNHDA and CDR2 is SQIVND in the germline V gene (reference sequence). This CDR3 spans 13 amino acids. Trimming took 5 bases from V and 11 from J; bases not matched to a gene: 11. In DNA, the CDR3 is TGTGCCAGTAGTGACCTTGGGCTGGGACAGGCTTTCTTT. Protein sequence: CASSDLGLGQAFF.

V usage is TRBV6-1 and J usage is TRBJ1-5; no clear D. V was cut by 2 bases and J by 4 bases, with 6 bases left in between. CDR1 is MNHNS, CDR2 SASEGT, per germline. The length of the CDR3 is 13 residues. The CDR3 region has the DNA TGTGCCAGCAGTGAACACTGGAATCAGCCCCAGCATTTT. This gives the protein CASSEHWNQPQHF.

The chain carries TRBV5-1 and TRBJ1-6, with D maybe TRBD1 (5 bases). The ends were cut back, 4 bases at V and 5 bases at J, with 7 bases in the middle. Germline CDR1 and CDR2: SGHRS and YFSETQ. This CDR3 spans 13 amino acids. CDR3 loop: CASSQGDNSPLHF. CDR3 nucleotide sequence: TGCGCCAGCAGCCAGGGCGATAATTCACCCCTCCACTTT.

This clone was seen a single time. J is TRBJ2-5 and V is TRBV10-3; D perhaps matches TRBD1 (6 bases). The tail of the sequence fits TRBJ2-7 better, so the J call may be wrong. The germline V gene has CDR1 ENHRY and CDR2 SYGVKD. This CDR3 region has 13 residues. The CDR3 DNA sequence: TGTGCCATCACCGGACTCCAAGGGGGCGAGCAGTACTTC. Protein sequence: CAITGLQGGEQYF.

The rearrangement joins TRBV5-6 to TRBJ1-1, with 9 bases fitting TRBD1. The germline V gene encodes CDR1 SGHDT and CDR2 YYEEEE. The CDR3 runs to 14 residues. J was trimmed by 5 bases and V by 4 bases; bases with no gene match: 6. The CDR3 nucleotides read TGTGCCAGCAGCACAGGGGGCGCGAAGACTGAAGCTTTCTTT. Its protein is CASSTGGAKTEAFF.

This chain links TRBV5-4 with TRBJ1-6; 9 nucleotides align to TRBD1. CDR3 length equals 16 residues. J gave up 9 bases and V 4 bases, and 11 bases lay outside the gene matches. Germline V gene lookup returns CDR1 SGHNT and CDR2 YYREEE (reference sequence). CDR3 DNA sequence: TGTGCCAGCAGCGATCCTCCGGGACAGGGTAGTTCACCCCTCCACTTT. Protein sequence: CASSDPPGQGSSPLHF.

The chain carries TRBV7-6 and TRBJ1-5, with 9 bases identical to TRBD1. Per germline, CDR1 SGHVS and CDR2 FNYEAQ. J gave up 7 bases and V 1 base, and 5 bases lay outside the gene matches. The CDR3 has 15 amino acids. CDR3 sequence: CASSLEDRGKQPQHF. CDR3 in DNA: TGTGCCAGCAGCTTAGAGGACAGGGGAAAACAGCCCCAGCATTTT. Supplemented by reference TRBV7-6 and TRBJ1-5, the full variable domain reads GAGVSQSPRYKVTKRGQDVALRCDPISGHVSLYWYRQALGQGPEFLTYFNYEAQQDKSGLPNDRFSAERPEGSISTLTIQRTEQRDSAMYRCASSLEDRGKQPQHFGDGTRLSIL.

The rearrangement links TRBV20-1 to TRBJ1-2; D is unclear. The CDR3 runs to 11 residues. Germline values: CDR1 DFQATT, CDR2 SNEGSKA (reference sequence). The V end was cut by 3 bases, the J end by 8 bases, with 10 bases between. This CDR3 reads CSASDQAGYTF. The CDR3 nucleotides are TGCAGTGCTAGTGATCAAGCCGGCTACACCTTC.

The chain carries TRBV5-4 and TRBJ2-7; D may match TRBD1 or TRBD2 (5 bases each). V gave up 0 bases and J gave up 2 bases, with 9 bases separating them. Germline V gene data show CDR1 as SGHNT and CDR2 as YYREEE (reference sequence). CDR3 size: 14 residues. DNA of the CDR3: TGTGCCAGCAGCTTGGTGGTGGGGGCCTACGAGCAGTACTTC. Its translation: CASSLVVGAYEQYF. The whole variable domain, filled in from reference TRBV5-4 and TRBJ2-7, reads ETGVTQSPTHLIKTRGQQVTLRCSSQSGHNTVSWYQQALGQGPQFIFQYYREEENGRGNFPPRFSGLQFPNYSSELNVNALELDDSALYLCASSLVVGAYEQYFGPGTRLTVT.